This T cell receptor (beta chain) originates from a study of CD8 T cells in ankylosing spondylitis. General study findings and limits: With a CD8+ phenotype, disease-linked clones were relatively rare in peripheral blood. In the blood and synovial fluid of reactive arthritis, some motif variants had been previously reported. From matched ankylosing spondylitis synovial fluid, disease-linked clones were reportedly recovered at significantly enriched levels. About 8 highly homologous variants formed a TCR beta motif that appeared characteristic of ankylosing spondylitis blood.

Using quantitative 5'-RACE with molecular barcodes, the authors made TCR beta libraries. TCRdb processed the 5' RACE reads anew with MiXCR; each CDR3 protein has one entry. There are more than 400,000 distinct CDR3 sequences in the sample; over 4% occur only once, and roughly 3.3% lies in the top ten. Of note for this clonotype: The antigen is unknown.

Sequenced: blood, either unsorted or a sorted T cell fraction (not recorded which). This receptor was identified in a male donor with ankylosing spondylitis.

CDR3 loop: CASSQDSSGGNIQYF. DNA for the CDR3: TGCGCCAGCAGCCAAGATTCATCAGGGGGAAACATTCAGTACTTC. This chain connects TRBV4-1 to TRBJ2-4, with 7 bases fitting TRBD1. V gave up 0 bases and J gave up 6 bases; unmatched junction bases: 5. The CDR3 is made up of 15 amino acids. Germline CDR1 and CDR2: MGHRA and YSYEKL.